This TCR beta chain came from a study of cytomegalovirus exposure and HLA in healthy donors. PCR involved 60 Vbeta and 13 Jbeta primers. Data came from immunoSEQ multiplex PCR; TCRdb stores just in-frame clones and leaves some out. The sample has 200,000 or so clones; about three quarters are singletons. For this clone: Its antigen remains unknown.

CDR3 length equals 16 residues. After removal of 6 bases from V and 6 bases from J, the junction contained 7 bases not matched to a gene. Germline V CDR1 and CDR2: ENHRY, SYGVKD. The study's findings and limits: The later analysis indicated that the majority of CMV-associated TCR beta chains appeared HLA-restricted. A later analysis revealed that TCR association rates differed between HLA loci, peaking at DRB1 and bottoming out at HLA-C. Reports state that TCR beta sequences accurately predicted most subjects' HLA-A and HLA-B alleles.

Sequencing was carried out using PBMCs. This sequence joins TRBV10-3 and TRBJ2-1, with 14 bases identical to TRBD2. This clonotype originated in a woman between 25 and 40 years old in good health and CMV-seropositive. Written as DNA, the CDR3 is TGTGCCATCAGCGTGACTAGCGGGAGGGCAATCAATGAGCAGTTCTTC. Amino acid sequence: CAISVTSGRAINEQFF.